This is a list of T cell receptor beta chains from one sample in a study of T cell changes during pregnancy in multiple sclerosis. Using immunoSEQ multiplex PCR, the repertoire was profiled, and TCRdb retains in-frame clones only, with some absent. This repertoire shows over 25,000 clones, about 92% found once; its top ten account for around 0.4%. Sample: CD4+ T cells from peripheral blood mononuclear cells, taken in the second trimester of pregnancy. These receptors were taken from a female donor with multiple sclerosis, enrolled in a pregnancy study. Each CDR3 is given with its conserved first and last residue. The D gene is left open where the match is weak. Size is stated for part of the rows, as once, few or many counts, or as a class when the clone is expanded.

NA	TRBV5-1	TRBJ2-7	TRBD2	CASSLSGRASYEQYF	TGCGCCAGCAGCTTGAGCGGGAGGGCCTCCTACGAGCAGTACTTC
NA	TRBV19	TRBJ1-1	NA	CASSSPPPGAEAFF	TGTGCCAGTAGTTCCCCCCCTCCAGGGGCTGAAGCTTTCTTT
NA	TRBV28	TRBJ2-7	TRBD2	CASSVLAGHYEQYF	TGTGCCAGCAGCGTACTAGCGGGGCACTACGAGCAGTACTTC
NA	TRBV7-9	TRBJ2-5	TRBD1	CASSRSQGAGQETQYF	TGTGCCAGCAGCCGATCACAGGGGGCGGGGCAAGAGACCCAGTACTTC
NA	TRBV30	TRBJ1-2	TRBD1	CAWRGQGAPGYTF	TGTGCCTGGAGGGGACAGGGGGCGCCGGGCTACACCTTC
once	TRBV5-1	TRBJ1-2	TRBD1	CASSLDQGEVYGYTF	TGCGCCAGCAGCTTGGACCAGGGGGAAGTCTATGGCTACACCTTC
NA	TRBV12-5	TRBJ1-1	NA	CASGYVANTEAFF	TGTGCTAGTGGTTATGTGGCGAACACTGAAGCTTTCTTT
NA	TRBV6-1	TRBJ2-1	NA	CASNRRADNEQFF	TGTGCCAGCAATCGGCGGGCCGACAATGAGCAGTTCTTC
NA	TRBV9	TRBJ2-1	TRBD2	CASSPERETYNEQFF	TGTGCCAGCAGCCCGGAGCGGGAGACATACAATGAGCAGTTCTTC
NA	TRBV10-3	TRBJ2-1	NA	CAISESKGSGNEQFF	TGTGCCATCAGTGAGTCGAAAGGGTCGGGGAATGAGCAGTTCTTC
NA	TRBV5-1	TRBJ2-2	TRBD1	CASSPGTGIANTGELFF	TGCGCCAGCAGCCCGGGGACAGGGATAGCGAACACCGGGGAGCTGTTTTTT
once	TRBV11-2	TRBJ1-5	NA	CASSLGAGVSNQPQHF	TGTGCCAGCAGCTTAGGGGCAGGGGTGAGCAATCAGCCCCAGCATTTT
once	TRBV13	TRBJ2-4	NA	CASSRRGAKNIQYF	TGTGCCAGCAGCCGCCGGGGGGCCAAAAACATTCAGTACTTC
NA	TRBV9	TRBJ2-2	TRBD2	CASSFGTRGAGELFF	TGTGCCAGCAGCTTCGGGACTAGGGGGGCCGGGGAGCTGTTTTTT
NA	TRBV25-1	TRBJ1-5	NA	CASSALTAPNQPQHF	TGTGCCAGCAGTGCATTGACTGCACCTAATCAGCCCCAGCATTTT
NA	TRBV29-1	TRBJ2-1	NA	CSVPSALLGYNEQFF	TGCAGCGTCCCCAGCGCCCTCCTAGGCTACAATGAGCAGTTCTTC
NA	TRBV10-2	TRBJ2-1	NA	CASGDYYNEQFF	TGCGCCAGCGGTGACTACTACAATGAGCAGTTCTTC
NA	TRBV6-4	TRBJ1-2	NA	CASSDPGRGTYGYTF	TGTGCCAGCAGTGACCCCGGCAGGGGCACCTATGGCTACACCTTC
NA	TRBV4-2	TRBJ1-2	NA	CASSPALDSYGYTF	TGTGCCAGCAGCCCGGCCTTGGACAGCTATGGCTACACCTTC
NA	TRBV18	TRBJ2-5	NA	CASRDRTNQETQYF	TGTGCCAGTCGCGACAGGACCAACCAAGAGACCCAGTACTTC
NA	TRBV19	TRBJ2-7	TRBD1	CASSMKGQGSYEQYF	TGTGCCAGTAGTATGAAGGGACAGGGGTCCTACGAGCAGTACTTC
NA	TRBV10-3	TRBJ1-1	TRBD1	CAISDIGQVNTEAFF	TGTGCCATCAGTGATATTGGACAGGTGAACACTGAAGCTTTCTTT
NA	TRBV28	TRBJ2-7	NA	CASSPRAEQYF	TGTGCCAGCAGTCCGCGAGCAGAGCAGTACTTC
NA	TRBV9	TRBJ1-1	TRBD1	CASSVDPGGGTEAFF	TGTGCCAGCAGCGTAGACCCAGGGGGAGGCACTGAAGCTTTCTTT
once	TRBV5-1	TRBJ2-7	TRBD1	CASSPGTGPLSYEQYF	TGCGCCAGCAGCCCGGGGACAGGGCCCCTCTCCTACGAGCAGTACTTC
NA	TRBV28	TRBJ1-2	NA	CASSLFSGVYGYTF	TGTGCCAGCAGTTTATTTTCAGGGGTTTATGGCTACACCTTC
NA	TRBV27	TRBJ2-7	TRBD1	CASSPVLLRTGGHEQYF	TGTGCCAGCAGTCCCGTCCTCCTACGGACAGGGGGCCACGAGCAGTACTTC
few	TRBV6-6	TRBJ2-7	NA	CASSDWAGSSDEQYF	TGTGCCAGCAGCGATTGGGCAGGGTCCAGCGACGAGCAGTACTTC
NA	TRBV6-6	TRBJ2-1	TRBD1	CASSSPGQGALEQFF	TGTGCCAGCAGTTCCCCGGGACAGGGGGCTCTTGAGCAGTTCTTC
NA	TRBV18	TRBJ2-3	TRBD2	CASERESSTDTQYF	TGTGCCAGCGAGCGGGAGTCTAGCACAGATACGCAGTATTTT
NA	TRBV14	TRBJ2-5	NA	CASSRLLQETQYF	TGTGCCAGCAGTCGACTGCTACAAGAGACCCAGTACTTC